A single sample gave rise to the 12 T cell receptor beta chains below, sequenced in a study of identical twins. TCRdb reanalysed the 5' RACE reads using MiXCR and keeps one entry per CDR3 protein. Of some 760,000 distinct CDR3 sequences listed, 15% to 20% are singletons. The same data also went into a second study, on T cells expressing NK-cell markers.

The sequencing sample was made of PBMCs. The origin of the receptors is a woman aged 18-30 years in good health.

As DNA, the CDR3 is TGCGCCAGCAGGTTCGGGTCCACCGGGGAGCTGTTTTTT. Protein sequence: CASRFGSTGELFF. The chain is built from TRBV10-1 and TRBJ2-2, with D uncertain. The CDR3 extends over 13 amino acids. With 6 bases removed from V and 4 bases from J, the gap between germline ends came to 9 bases. Germline lookup yields CDR1 WNHNN and CDR2 SYGVQD (reference sequence).

The V and J genes are TRBV4-3 and TRBJ1-2; no clear D gene. V shed 1 base and J shed 6 bases, with 12 bases lying between them. CDR1 is LGHNA, CDR2 YSLEER, per germline. The CDR3 is 14 residues long. The CDR3 is CASSQVGTPNGYTF. DNA for the CDR3: TGCGCCAGCAGCCAAGTTGGAACCCCTAATGGCTACACCTTC.

This clonotype showed up just a few times. The J gene is TRBJ2-7, the V gene TRBV20-1; D not certain. The CDR3 extends over 13 amino acids. Germline CDR1 DFQATT, CDR2 SNEGSKA (reference sequence). Deletions cut 3 bases from V and 6 bases from J, with 15 bases between. CDR3 bases: TGCAGTGCTAGTAAAGGCGGTTTGGGCGAGCAGTACTTC. Translated, it gives CSASKGGLGEQYF.

This clonotype has more than one count but fewer than ten. The chain uses TRBV6-2 or TRBV6-3 and TRBJ2-7; D might be TRBD2 (6 bases). Trimming cost V 0 bases and J 6 bases, with 18 bases left between them. Looked up from germline, CDR1 is MNHEY and CDR2 is SVGEGT. The CDR3 extends over 16 amino acids. In nucleotides, the CDR3 is TGTGCCAGCAGTTACTCTTCCGGACGACCAGCGGGCGAGCAGTACTTC. It yields the protein CASSYSSGRPAGEQYF.

This clonotype came up a few times. The chain carries TRBV6-2 or TRBV6-3 and TRBJ2-7, with TRBD2 identical over 7 bases. V lost 7 bases to trimming and J lost 3 bases; unmatched junction nucleotides: 9. Per the germline V gene, CDR1 is MNHEY and CDR2 is SVGEGT. The CDR3 runs to 14 residues. Written as DNA, the CDR3 is TGTGCCAGCAAAATCTCAGCGGGATACTACGAGCAGTACTTC. Residues: CASKISAGYYEQYF.

J is TRBJ2-1 and V is TRBV6-2 or TRBV6-3; 9 bases agree with TRBD1. Germline V CDR1 and CDR2: MNHEY, SVGEGT. This CDR3 has 12 amino acids. J lost 13 bases, V lost 10 bases, and 11 bases had no gene match. As DNA, the CDR3 is TGTGCCACCACGTCCCGGGACAGGGCCCAGTTCTTC. Protein sequence: CATTSRDRAQFF.

V and J are TRBV15 and TRBJ2-7; no clear D. CDR3 size: 14 residues. Looked up from germline, CDR1 is LNHNV and CDR2 is YYDKDF (reference sequence). V lost 0 bases, J lost 7 bases, and 13 bases lay in between. The CDR3 loop is CATSRDVGWGEQYF. CDR3 nucleotide sequence: TGTGCCACCAGCAGAGATGTGGGATGGGGAGAGCAGTACTTC.

This CDR3 reads CSVEVLGQGLYEQYF. CDR3 nucleotides: TGCAGCGTTGAAGTCTTAGGACAGGGGTTGTACGAGCAGTACTTC. The rearrangement links TRBV29-1 to TRBJ2-7; 9 bases match TRBD1. The CDR3 length is 15 residues. The V and J ends lost 1 base and 4 bases, in that order; junction bases with no gene match: 8. Germline V CDR1 and CDR2: SQVTM, ANQGSEA.

This clonotype was found many times. V is TRBV12-3 or TRBV12-4 and J is TRBJ2-1, with TRBD2 matching 13 bases. J lost 0 bases, V lost 6 bases, and 2 bases had no gene match. This CDR3 spans 16 amino acids. CDR3 nucleotide sequence: TGTGCCAGCAGACTAGCGGGGGGGAGCTCCTACAATGAGCAGTTCTTC. Translated: CASRLAGGSSYNEQFF.

This clonotype was detected only a few times. The chain joins TRBV5-4 to TRBJ2-7, with D hard to call. The CDR3 sequence is 14 residues long. Per germline, CDR1 SGHNT and CDR2 YYREEE (reference sequence). V was shortened by 1 base and J by 5 bases, with 13 bases between the two germline ends. CDR3 loop: CASSLSASNNEQYF. CDR3 bases: TGTGCCAGCAGCTTGTCCGCTAGTAATAACGAGCAGTACTTC.

The CDR3 is CASSQDAGLVNSPLHF. The CDR3, as DNA: TGCGCCAGCAGCCAAGACGCAGGGCTTGTGAATTCACCCCTCCACTTT. The J gene is TRBJ1-6, the V gene TRBV4-3; D may be TRBD1 (5 bases). Germline loops: CDR1 LGHNA, CDR2 YSLEER. The CDR3 runs 16 residues. Trimming left V 0 bases short and J 7 bases short, with 13 bases between.

The chain recombines TRBV12-3 or TRBV12-4 with TRBJ2-1, with 10 nucleotides matching TRBD2. Unmatched junction bases numbered 7, after V lost 5 bases and J lost 3 bases. The CDR3 is 16 residues long. The CDR3 loop reads CASSRRTSGIYNEQFF. The DNA of the CDR3 is TGTGCCAGCAGTCGACGGACTAGCGGCATCTACAATGAGCAGTTCTTC.